The clone carrying this T cell receptor (beta chain) appeared many times. TCRdb re-called the RT-PCR reads through MiXCR, storing one row per CDR3 protein. Here the sample spans about 700,000 distinct CDR3 sequences, about 14% being singletons. V gave up 8 bases and J gave up 5 bases, with 18 bases separating them. CDR3 length: 13 amino acids. Germline CDR1 is DFQATT and CDR2 is SNEGSKA (reference sequence). The specimen was memory CD4+ T cells from blood. V is TRBV20-1 and J is TRBJ2-5, with a tentative D call TRBD2 (5 bases). This sequence originates from a female donor in good health, serving as a healthy control. DNA of the CDR3: TGCAGTCCGAGCCAGCTAGCTCGGGAGACCCAGTACTTC. This encodes CSPSQLARETQYF.